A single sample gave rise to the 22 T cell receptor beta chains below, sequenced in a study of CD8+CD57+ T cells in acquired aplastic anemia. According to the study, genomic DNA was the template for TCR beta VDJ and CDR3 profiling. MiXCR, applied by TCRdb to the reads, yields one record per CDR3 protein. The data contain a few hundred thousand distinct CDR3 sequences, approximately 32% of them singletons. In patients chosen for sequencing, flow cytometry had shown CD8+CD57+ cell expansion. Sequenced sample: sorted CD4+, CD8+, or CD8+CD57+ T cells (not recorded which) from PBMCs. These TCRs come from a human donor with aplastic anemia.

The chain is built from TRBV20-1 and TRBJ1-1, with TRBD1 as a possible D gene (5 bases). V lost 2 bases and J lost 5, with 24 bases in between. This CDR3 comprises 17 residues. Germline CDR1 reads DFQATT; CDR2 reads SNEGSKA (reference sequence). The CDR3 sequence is CSARSGGALASRTEAFF. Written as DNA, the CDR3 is TGCAGTGCTAGATCAGGAGGGGCACTGGCTTCTAGAACTGAAGCTTTCTTT.

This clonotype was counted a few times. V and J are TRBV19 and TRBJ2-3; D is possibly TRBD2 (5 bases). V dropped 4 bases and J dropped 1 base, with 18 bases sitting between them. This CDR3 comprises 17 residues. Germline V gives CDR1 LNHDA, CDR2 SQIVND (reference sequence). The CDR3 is CASSRTGSGDGTDTQYF. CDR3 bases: TGTGCCAGTAGTAGGACGGGAAGCGGAGACGGCACAGATACGCAGTATTTT.

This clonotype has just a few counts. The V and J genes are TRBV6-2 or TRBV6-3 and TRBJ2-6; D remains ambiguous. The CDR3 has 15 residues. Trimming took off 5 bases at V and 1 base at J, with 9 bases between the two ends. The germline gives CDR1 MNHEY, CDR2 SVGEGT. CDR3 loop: CASSMDPSGANVLTF. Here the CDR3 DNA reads TGTGCCAGCAGTATGGACCCTTCTGGGGCCAACGTCCTGACTTTC.

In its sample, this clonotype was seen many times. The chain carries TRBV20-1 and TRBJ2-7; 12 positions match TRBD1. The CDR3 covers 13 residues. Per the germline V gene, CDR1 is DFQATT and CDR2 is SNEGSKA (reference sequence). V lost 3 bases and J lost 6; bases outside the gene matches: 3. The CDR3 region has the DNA TGCAGTGCTAGGGGGACAGGGGGCTCCGAGCAGTACTTC. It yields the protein CSARGTGGSEQYF.

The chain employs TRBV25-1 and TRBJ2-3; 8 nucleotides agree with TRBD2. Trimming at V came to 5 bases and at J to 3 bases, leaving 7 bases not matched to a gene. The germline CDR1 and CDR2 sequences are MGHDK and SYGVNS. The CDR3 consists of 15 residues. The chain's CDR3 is CASSFPRLATDTQYF. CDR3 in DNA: TGTGCCAGCAGTTTCCCCCGACTAGCGACAGATACGCAGTATTTT.

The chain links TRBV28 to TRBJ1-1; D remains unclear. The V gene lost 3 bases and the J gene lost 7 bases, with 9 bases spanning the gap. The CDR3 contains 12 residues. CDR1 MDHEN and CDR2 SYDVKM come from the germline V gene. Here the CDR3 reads CASSFWQNEAFF. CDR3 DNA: TGTGCCAGCAGTTTCTGGCAGAATGAAGCTTTCTTT.

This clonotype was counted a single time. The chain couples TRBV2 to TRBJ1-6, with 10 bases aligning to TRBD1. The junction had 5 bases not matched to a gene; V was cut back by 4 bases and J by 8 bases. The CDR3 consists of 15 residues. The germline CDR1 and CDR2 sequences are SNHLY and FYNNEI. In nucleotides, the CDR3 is TGTGCCAGCAGTGCCCGGACAGGGGGAGATTCACCCCTCCACTTT. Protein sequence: CASSARTGGDSPLHF.

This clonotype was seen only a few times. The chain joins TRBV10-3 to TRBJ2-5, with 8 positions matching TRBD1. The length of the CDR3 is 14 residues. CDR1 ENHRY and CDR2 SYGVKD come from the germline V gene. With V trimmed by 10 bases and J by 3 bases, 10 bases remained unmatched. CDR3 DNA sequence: TGTGCCACGGGGGTGAGACAGGGGAAAGAGACCCAGTACTTC. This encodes CATGVRQGKETQYF.

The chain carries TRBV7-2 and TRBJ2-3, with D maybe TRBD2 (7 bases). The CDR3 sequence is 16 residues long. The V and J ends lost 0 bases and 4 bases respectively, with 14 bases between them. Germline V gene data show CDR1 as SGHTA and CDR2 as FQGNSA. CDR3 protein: CASSLAFGGPSDTQYF. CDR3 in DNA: TGTGCCAGCAGCTTAGCTTTCGGGGGGCCATCAGATACGCAGTATTTT.

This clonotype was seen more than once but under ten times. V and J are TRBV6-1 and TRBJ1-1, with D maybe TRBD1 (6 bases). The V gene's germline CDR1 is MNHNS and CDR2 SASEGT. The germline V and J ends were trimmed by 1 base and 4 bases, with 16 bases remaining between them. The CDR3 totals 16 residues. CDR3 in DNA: TGTGCCAGCAGTGAAGTACGGGCAGGGGTGGGCACTGAAGCTTTCTTT. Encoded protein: CASSEVRAGVGTEAFF.

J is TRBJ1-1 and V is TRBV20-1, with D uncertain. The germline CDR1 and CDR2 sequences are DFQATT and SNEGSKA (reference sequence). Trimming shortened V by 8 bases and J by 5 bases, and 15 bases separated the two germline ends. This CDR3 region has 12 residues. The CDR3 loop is CSPEGAATEAFF. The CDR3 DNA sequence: TGCAGTCCGGAGGGAGCCGCGACTGAAGCTTTCTTT.

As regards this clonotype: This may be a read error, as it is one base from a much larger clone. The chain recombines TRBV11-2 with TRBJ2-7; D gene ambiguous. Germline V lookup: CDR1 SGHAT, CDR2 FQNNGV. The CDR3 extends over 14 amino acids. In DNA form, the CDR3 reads TGTGCCAGCAGCTTAGATTTGGTTGGCTACGGGCAGTACTTC. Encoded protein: CASSLDLVGYGQYF.

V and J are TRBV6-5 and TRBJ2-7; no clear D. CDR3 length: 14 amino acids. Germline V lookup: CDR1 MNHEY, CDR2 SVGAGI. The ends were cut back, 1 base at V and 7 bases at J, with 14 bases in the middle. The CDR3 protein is CASSYYGFESEQYF. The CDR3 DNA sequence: TGTGCCAGCAGTTACTACGGTTTCGAGAGTGAGCAGTACTTC.

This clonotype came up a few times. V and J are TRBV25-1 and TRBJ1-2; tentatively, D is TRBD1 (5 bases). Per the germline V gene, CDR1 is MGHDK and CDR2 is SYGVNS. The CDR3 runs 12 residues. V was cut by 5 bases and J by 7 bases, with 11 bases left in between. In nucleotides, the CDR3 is TGTGCCAGCAGTCCCCCCACAGGTGGCTACACCTTC. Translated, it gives CASSPPTGGYTF.

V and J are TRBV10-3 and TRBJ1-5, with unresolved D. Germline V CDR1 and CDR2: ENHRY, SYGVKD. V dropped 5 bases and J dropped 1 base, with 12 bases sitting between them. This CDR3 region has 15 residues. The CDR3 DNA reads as TGTGCCATCAGTTCCCTGCCCTGGAGCAATCAGCCCCAGCATTTT. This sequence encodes CAISSLPWSNQPQHF.

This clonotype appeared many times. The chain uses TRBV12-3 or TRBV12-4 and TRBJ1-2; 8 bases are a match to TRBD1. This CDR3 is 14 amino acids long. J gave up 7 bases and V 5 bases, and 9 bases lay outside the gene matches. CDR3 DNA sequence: TGTGCCAGCAGTCTTACTTCAGGGGGCCGTGGCTACACCTTC. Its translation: CASSLTSGGRGYTF.

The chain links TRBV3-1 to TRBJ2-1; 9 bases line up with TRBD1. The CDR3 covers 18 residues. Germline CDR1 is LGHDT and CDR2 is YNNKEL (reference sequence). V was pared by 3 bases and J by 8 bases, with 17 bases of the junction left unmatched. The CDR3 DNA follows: TGTGCCAGCAGCCAGAATCGGTTGGGTCCGGGACAGGGCTATGAGCAGTTCTTC. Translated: CASSQNRLGPGQGYEQFF.

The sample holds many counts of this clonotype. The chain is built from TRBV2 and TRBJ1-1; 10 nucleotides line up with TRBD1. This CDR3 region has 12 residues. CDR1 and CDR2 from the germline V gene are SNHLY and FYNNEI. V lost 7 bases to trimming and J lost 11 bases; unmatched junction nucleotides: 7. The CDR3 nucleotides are TGTGCCAGCAATACGTGGACAGGGGGGGCTTTCTTT. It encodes CASNTWTGGAFF.

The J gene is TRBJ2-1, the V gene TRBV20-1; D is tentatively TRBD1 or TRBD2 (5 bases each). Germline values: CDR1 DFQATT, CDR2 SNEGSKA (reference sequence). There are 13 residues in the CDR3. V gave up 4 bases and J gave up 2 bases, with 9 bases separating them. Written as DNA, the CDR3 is TGCAGTGCTATGCTGGGGGCCTACAATGAGCAGTTCTTC. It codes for CSAMLGAYNEQFF.

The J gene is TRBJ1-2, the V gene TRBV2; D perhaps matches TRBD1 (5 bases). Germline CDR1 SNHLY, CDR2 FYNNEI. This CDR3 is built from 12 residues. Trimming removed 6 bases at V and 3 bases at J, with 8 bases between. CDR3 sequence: CASRIQDYGYTF. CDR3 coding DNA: TGTGCCAGCAGGATACAGGACTATGGCTACACCTTC.

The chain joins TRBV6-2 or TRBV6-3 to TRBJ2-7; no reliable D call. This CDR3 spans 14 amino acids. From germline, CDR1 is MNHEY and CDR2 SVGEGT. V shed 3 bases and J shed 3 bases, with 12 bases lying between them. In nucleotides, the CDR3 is TGTGCCAGCAGTTATGCTGGAAACAGCTACGAGCAGTACTTC. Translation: CASSYAGNSYEQYF.

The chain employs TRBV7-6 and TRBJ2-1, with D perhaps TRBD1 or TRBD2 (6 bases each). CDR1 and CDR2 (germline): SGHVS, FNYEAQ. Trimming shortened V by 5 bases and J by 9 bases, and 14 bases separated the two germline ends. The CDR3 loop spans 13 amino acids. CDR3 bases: TGTGCCAGCAGCCCCCTGGGGGGCAGTGAGCAGTTCTTC. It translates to CASSPLGGSEQFF. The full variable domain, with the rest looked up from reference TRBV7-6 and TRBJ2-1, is GAGVSQSPRYKVTKRGQDVALRCDPISGHVSLYWYRQALGQGPEFLTYFNYEAQQDKSGLPNDRFSAERPEGSISTLTIQRTEQRDSAMYRCASSPLGGSEQFFGPGTRLTVL.